Shown below are 5 T cell receptor beta chains from a single sample sequenced in a study of blood T cells in healthy people across ages. Sample-barcoded 5' priming and a J-beta primer mix drove a second PCR of roughly 7 to 11 cycles. A single record per CDR3 protein comes from TCRdb applying MiXCR to the 5' RACE reads. The sample includes fewer than 2,000,000 distinct CDR3 sequences, approximately 32% of them seen just once. Sequenced: blood. All receptors derive from a woman in her 30s in good health.

The V call is TRBV12-3 or TRBV12-4, the J call TRBJ2-1, with TRBD1 matching 7 bases. CDR3 length: 15 amino acids. The V gene end was trimmed by 3 bases and the J gene end by 3 bases; junction bases not matched to a gene: 5. The CDR3 protein is CASSFYRDSYNEQFF. The CDR3 bases are TGTGCCAGCAGTTTTTATCGGGACAGCTACAATGAGCAGTTCTTC.

The CDR3 DNA reads as TGCGCCAGCAGCCAAGTGCCGCCGGGCCCCCTAAAGTTCTTC. Amino acids: CASSQVPPGPLKFF. The V call is TRBV4-1, the J call TRBJ2-1; no firm D call. Germline loops: CDR1 MGHRA, CDR2 YSYEKL. The CDR3 length is 14 residues. The V and J ends lost 1 base and 14 bases respectively, with 18 bases between them.

J is TRBJ1-2 and V is TRBV6-1; the D gene is possibly TRBD1 (5 bases). Trimming removed 0 bases at V and 6 bases at J, with 17 bases between. Looked up from germline, CDR1 is MNHNS and CDR2 is SASEGT. The CDR3 is 16 amino acids. In DNA, the CDR3 is TGTGCCAGCAGTGAAGCGTTATGGACACCCACGGATGGCTACACCTTC. It yields the protein CASSEALWTPTDGYTF.

The V gene is TRBV30, the J gene TRBJ2-3; TRBD2 aligns across 15 bases. Germline V lookup: CDR1 GTSNPN, CDR2 SVGIG (reference sequence). There are 16 residues in the CDR3. V was clipped by 3 bases and J by 3 bases; unmatched bases: 4. The CDR3 coding sequence is TGTGCCTGGAGGGGGACTAGCGGGAGGACGACAGATACGCAGTATTTT. Its protein product is CAWRGTSGRTTDTQYF.

On this clonotype: A much larger clone lies a single base off, so this may be a read error. The chain couples TRBV5-1 to TRBJ2-1; 7 positions match TRBD2. Germline V CDR1 and CDR2: SGHRS, YFSETQ. This CDR3 has 15 amino acids. With V trimmed by 3 bases and J by 9 bases, 12 bases remained unmatched. CDR3 amino acids: CASSSTGLWGGEQFF. The DNA of the CDR3 is TGCGCCAGCAGCTCAACCGGACTATGGGGGGGTGAGCAGTTCTTC.